This T cell receptor (beta chain) was captured by sequencing in a study of blood T cell repertoires in COVID-19. Study background: Sample material is recorded as cDNA or gDNA derived from T cells, B-cell-depleted T cells, or PBMCs.

Comment on this clone: This sample includes further DNA sequences coding for the same CDR3.

The table came from immunoSEQ multiplex PCR; TCRdb's copy has only in-frame clones and leaves some out. The data hold about 410,000 clones, with 86% observed a single time. Input material: peripheral blood. The clonotype was recovered from a woman in her 30s with active or convalescent COVID-19.

CDR3 in amino acids: CASSPTRGQETQYF. Written as DNA, the CDR3 is TGTGCCAGCTCACCTACCCGGGGCCAAGAGACCCAGTACTTC. This rearrangement joins TRBV18 to TRBJ2-5; possible D gene TRBD2, 5 bases. CDR3 size: 14 residues. CDR1 and CDR2 (germline): KGHSH, LQKENI. Trimming removed 3 bases from V and 1 base from J, with 9 bases in between.